This entry lists 7 T cell receptor beta chains sequenced from one sample in a study of immune evolution from preneoplasia to lung adenocarcinoma. The repertoire was sequenced with immunoSEQ multiplex PCR; TCRdb's copy has only in-frame clones and lacks some. The data hold approximately 26,000 clones, with roughly 70% observed a single time. The sequenced sample was FFPE invasive lung adenocarcinoma tissue. The receptor set was obtained from a person aged 55 to 75 with invasive lung adenocarcinoma. Some clones in this sample may be carry-over from other donors' samples.

The chain links TRBV28 to TRBJ2-3, with 7 bases fitting TRBD2. This CDR3 spans 15 amino acids. CDR1 is MDHEN and CDR2 is SYDVKM in the germline V gene. Losses at the gene ends were 8 bases for V and 2 bases for J; bases not matched to a gene: 10. The CDR3 nucleotides read TGTGCCAGCCCTCCTCAGGGAGGGTACACAGATACGCAGTATTTT. Translated, it gives CASPPQGGYTDTQYF.

The chain joins TRBV28 to TRBJ2-2; 9 bases are shared with TRBD1. V was pared by 3 bases and J by 1 base, with 3 bases of the junction left unmatched. CDR3 size: 16 residues. CDR1 is MDHEN and CDR2 is SYDVKM in the germline V gene. The CDR3 DNA reads TGTGCCAGCAGTTTTCCGGGACAGGGGAACACCGGGGAGCTGTTTTTT. Its translation: CASSFPGQGNTGELFF.

J is TRBJ2-3 and V is TRBV7-2; D is perhaps TRBD2 (7 bases). Germline V gives CDR1 SGHTA, CDR2 FQGNSA. Deletions cut 5 bases from V and 6 bases from J, with 18 bases between. The CDR3 is 15 residues long. Here the CDR3 reads CASSLLGGQFDTQYF. In DNA form, the CDR3 reads TGTGCCAGCAGCCTGCTCGGGGGGCAATTCGATACGCAGTATTTT.

V is TRBV2 and J is TRBJ2-7; 7 nucleotides agree with TRBD1. There are 11 residues in the CDR3. Germline values: CDR1 SNHLY, CDR2 FYNNEI. The trim removed 6 bases at V and 7 bases at J, leaving 3 bases unmatched. For the CDR3, the DNA is TGTGCCAGCAGATTACAGGGGGAGCAGTACTTC. Encoded protein: CASRLQGEQYF.

This chain links TRBV14 with TRBJ2-5, with no clear D. The CDR3 extends over 13 amino acids. The ends were cut back, 4 bases at V and 4 bases at J, with 10 bases in the middle. Germline loops: CDR1 SGHDN, CDR2 FVKESK. DNA of the CDR3: TGTGCCAGCAGCCTCCGGTCGGTAGAGACCCAGTACTTC. This encodes CASSLRSVETQYF.

The V and J genes are TRBV27 and TRBJ2-1; tentative D call: TRBD1 (7 bases). CDR3 length equals 14 residues. The germline V and J ends were trimmed by 8 bases and 7 bases, with 18 bases remaining between them. The V gene's germline CDR1 is MNHEY and CDR2 SMNVEV (reference sequence). CDR3 nucleotides: TGTGCCAGCGGCCCCAGGGGGGCGAGGAATGAGCAGTTCTTC. Translating gives CASGPRGARNEQFF.

This clone appeared once. The chain combines TRBV19 with TRBJ2-3; 8 positions agree with TRBD2. Looked up from germline, CDR1 is LNHDA and CDR2 is SQIVND (reference sequence). CDR3 size: 16 residues. The ends lost 6 bases at V and 4 bases at J; junction bases unmatched: 12. DNA for the CDR3: TGTGCCAGTAGGAAAGCACCGGGACTAGTACCAGATACGCAGTATTTT. Translation gives CASRKAPGLVPDTQYF.